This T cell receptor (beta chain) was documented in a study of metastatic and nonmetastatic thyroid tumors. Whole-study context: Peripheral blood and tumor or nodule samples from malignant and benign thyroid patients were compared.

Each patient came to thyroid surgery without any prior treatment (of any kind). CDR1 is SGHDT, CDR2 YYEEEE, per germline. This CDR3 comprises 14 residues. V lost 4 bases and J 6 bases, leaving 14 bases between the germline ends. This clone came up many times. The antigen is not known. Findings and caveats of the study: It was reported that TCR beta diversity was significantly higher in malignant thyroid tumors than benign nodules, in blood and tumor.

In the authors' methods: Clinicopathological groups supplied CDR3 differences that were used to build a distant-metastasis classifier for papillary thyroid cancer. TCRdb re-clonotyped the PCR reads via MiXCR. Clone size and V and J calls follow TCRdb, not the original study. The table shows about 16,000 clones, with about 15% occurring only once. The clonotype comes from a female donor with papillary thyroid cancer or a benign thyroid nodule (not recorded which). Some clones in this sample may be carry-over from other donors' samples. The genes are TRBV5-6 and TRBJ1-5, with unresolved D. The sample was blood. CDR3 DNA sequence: TGTGCCAGCAGCCAAGGTGGCTTGTCTCAGCCCCAGCATTTT. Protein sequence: CASSQGGLSQPQHF.